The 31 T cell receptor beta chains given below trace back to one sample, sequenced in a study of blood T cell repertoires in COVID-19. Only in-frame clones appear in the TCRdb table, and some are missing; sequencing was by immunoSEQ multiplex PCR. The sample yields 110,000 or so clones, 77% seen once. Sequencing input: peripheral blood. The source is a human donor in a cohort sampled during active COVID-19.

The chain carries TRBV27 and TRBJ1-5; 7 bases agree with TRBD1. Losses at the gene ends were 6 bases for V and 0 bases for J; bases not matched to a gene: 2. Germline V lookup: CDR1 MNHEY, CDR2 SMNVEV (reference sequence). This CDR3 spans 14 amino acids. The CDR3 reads CASRGTASNQPQHF. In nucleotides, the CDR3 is TGTGCCAGCAGGGGGACAGCTAGCAATCAGCCCCAGCATTTT.

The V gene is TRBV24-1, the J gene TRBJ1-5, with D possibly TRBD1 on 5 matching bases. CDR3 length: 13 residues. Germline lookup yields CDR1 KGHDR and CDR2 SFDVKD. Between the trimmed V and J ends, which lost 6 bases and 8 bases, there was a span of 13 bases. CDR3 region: CATSSSWGEPQHF. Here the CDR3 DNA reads TGTGCCACCAGTTCCTCCTGGGGGGAGCCCCAGCATTTT.

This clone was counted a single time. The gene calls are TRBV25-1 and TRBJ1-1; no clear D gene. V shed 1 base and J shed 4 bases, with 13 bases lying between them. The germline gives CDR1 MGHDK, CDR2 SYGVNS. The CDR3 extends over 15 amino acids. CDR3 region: CASSESRVPPTEAFF. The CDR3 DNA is TGTGCCAGCAGTGAATCGCGGGTGCCCCCCACTGAAGCTTTCTTT.

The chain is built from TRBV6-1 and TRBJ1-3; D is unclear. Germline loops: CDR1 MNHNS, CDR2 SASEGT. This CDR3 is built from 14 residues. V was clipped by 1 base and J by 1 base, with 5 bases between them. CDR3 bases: TGTGCCAGCAGTGAAGGGAGATCTGGAAACACCATATATTTT. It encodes CASSEGRSGNTIYF.

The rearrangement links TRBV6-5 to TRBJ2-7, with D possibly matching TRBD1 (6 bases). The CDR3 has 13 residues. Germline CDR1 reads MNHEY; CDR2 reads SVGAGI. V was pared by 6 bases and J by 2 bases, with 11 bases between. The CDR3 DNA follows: TGTGCCAGCAGGCAGGACAGAGCCTACGAGCAGTACTTC. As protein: CASRQDRAYEQYF.

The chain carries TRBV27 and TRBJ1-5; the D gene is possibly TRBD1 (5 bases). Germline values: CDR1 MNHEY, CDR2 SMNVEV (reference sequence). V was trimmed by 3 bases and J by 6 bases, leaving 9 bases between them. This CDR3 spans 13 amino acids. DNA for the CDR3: TGTGCCAGCAGTTTCAGGGAAGCTCAGCCCCAGCATTTT. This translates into CASSFREAQPQHF.

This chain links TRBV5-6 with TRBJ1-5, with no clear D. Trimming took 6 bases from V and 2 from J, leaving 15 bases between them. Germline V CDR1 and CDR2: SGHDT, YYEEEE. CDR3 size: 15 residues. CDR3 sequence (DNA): TGTGCCAGCACCTCCGGAGGTATCGGCAATCAGCCCCAGCATTTT. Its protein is CASTSGGIGNQPQHF.

The DNA of the CDR3 is TGTGCCAGCAGCTTGACAGGCGGTAATGAAAAACTGTTTTTT. Encoded protein: CASSLTGGNEKLFF. The V call is TRBV9, the J call TRBJ1-4, with D possibly being TRBD1 (6 bases). The CDR3 is 14 amino acids. V lost 4 bases to trimming and J lost 4 bases, with 11 bases between them. Germline V gene data show CDR1 as SGDLS and CDR2 as YYNGEE.

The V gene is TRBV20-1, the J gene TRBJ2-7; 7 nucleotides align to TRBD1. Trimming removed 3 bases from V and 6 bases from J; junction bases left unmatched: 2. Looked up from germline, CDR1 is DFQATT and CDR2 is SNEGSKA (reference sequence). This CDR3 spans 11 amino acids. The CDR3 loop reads CSASPGGEQYF. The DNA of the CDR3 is TGCAGTGCTAGTCCAGGGGGCGAGCAGTACTTC.

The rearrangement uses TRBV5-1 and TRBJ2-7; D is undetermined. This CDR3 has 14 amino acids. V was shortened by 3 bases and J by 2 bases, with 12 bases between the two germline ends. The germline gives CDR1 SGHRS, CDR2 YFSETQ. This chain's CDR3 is CASSSGRGAYEQYF. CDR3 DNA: TGCGCCAGCAGCTCTGGTCGTGGAGCCTACGAGCAGTACTTC.

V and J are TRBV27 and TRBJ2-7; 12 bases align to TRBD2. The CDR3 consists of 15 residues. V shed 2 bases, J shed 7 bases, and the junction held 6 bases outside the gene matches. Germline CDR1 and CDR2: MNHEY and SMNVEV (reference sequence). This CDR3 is CASSLQLAGGGEQYF. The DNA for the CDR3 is TGTGCCAGCAGTTTACAACTAGCGGGAGGAGGTGAGCAGTACTTC.

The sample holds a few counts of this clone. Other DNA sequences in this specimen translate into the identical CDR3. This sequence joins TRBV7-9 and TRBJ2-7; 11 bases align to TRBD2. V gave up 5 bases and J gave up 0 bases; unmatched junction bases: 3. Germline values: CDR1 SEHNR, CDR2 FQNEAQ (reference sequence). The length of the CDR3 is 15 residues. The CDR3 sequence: CASSQTSGSSYEQYF. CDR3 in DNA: TGTGCCAGCAGCCAAACTAGCGGGAGCTCCTACGAGCAGTACTTC.

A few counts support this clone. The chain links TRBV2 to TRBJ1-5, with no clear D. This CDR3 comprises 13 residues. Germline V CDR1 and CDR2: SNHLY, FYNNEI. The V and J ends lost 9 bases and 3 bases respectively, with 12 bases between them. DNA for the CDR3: TGTGCCAGTGTGATCGGGTACAATCAGCCCCAGCATTTT. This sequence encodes CASVIGYNQPQHF.

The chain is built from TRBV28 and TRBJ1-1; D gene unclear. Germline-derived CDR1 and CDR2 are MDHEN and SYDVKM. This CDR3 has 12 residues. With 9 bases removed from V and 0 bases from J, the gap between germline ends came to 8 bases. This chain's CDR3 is CASRSMNTEAFF. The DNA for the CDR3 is TGTGCCAGTCGGTCGATGAACACTGAAGCTTTCTTT.

CDR3 loop: CASSPAGGIGETQYF. Here the CDR3 DNA reads TGTGCCAGCAGCCCAGCGGGGGGGATCGGAGAGACCCAGTACTTC. The V call is TRBV7-9, the J call TRBJ2-5; 10 bases map to TRBD2. Germline trimming cut 5 bases from V and 4 bases from J; bases unmatched to any gene: 7. This CDR3 comprises 15 residues. CDR1 is SEHNR and CDR2 is FQNEAQ in the germline V gene (reference sequence).

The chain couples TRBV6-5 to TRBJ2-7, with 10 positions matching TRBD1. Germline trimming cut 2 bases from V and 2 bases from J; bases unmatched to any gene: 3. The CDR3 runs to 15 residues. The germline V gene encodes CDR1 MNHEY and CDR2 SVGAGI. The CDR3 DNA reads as TGTGCCAGCAGTTACGGGACAGGGGTTGCCTACGAGCAGTACTTC. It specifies CASSYGTGVAYEQYF.

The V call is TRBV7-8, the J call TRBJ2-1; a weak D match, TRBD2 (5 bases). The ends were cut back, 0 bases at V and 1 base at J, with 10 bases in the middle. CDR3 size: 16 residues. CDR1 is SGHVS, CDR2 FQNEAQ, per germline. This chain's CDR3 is CASSLALGSSYNEQFF. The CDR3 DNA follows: TGTGCCAGCAGCTTAGCGCTGGGGAGTTCCTACAATGAGCAGTTCTTC.

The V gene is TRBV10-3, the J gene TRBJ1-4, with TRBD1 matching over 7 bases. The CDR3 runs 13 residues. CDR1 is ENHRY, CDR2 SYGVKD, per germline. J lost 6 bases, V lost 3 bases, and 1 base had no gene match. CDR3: CAISDRGDEKLFF. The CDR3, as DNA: TGTGCCATCAGTGACAGGGGGGATGAAAAACTGTTTTTT.

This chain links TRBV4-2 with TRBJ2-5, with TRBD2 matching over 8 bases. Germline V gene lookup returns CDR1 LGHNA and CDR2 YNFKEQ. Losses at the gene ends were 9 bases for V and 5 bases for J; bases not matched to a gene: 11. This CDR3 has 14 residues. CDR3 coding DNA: TGTGCCAGGGTTAGCGGGAAAATTGGCGAGACCCAGTACTTC. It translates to CARVSGKIGETQYF.

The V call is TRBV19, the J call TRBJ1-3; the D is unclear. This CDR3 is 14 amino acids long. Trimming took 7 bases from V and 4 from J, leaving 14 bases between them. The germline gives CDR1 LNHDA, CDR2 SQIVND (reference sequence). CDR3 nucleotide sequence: TGTGCCAGTATCGAGGGCTATGGAGGAAACACCATATATTTT. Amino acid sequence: CASIEGYGGNTIYF. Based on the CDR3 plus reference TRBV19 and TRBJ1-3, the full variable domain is DGGITQSPKYLFRKEGQNVTLSCEQNLNHDAMYWYRQDPGQGLRLIYYSQIVNDFQKGDIAEGYSVSREKKESFPLTVTSAQKNPTAFYLCASIEGYGGNTIYFGEGSWLTVV.

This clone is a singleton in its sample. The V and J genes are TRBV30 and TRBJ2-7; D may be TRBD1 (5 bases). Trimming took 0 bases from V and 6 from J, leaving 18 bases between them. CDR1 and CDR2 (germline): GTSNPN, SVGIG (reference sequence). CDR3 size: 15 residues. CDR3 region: CAWSVQDPMRSEQYF. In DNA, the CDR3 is TGTGCCTGGAGTGTACAGGACCCCATGAGGAGCGAGCAGTACTTC.

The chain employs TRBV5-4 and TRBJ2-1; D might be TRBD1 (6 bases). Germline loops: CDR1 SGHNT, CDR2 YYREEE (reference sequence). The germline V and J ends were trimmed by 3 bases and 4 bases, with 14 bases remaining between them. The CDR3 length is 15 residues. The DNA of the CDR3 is TGTGCCAGCAGCTCCCCCAACAGGGTGTACAATGAGCAGTTCTTC. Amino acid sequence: CASSSPNRVYNEQFF.

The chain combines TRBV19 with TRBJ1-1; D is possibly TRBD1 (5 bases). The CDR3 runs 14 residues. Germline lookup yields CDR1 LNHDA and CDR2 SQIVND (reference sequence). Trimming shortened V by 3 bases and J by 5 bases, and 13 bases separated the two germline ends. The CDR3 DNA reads TGTGCCAGTAGTATTAACAGGCCCCCGACTGAAGCTTTCTTT. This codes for CASSINRPPTEAFF.

This CDR3 is CASGRADEQYF. DNA for the CDR3: TGTGCCAGCGGGAGGGCGGACGAGCAGTACTTC. The V call is TRBV12-3 or TRBV12-4, the J call TRBJ2-7, with TRBD2 matching 7 bases. CDR3 size: 11 residues. Unmatched junction bases numbered 3, after V lost 8 bases and J lost 5 bases.

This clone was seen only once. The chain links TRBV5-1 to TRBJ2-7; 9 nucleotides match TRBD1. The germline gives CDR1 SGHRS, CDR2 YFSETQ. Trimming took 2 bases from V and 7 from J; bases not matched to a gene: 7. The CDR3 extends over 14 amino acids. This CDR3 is CASSFGTGILEQYF. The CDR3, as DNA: TGCGCCAGCAGCTTCGGGACAGGGATTTTGGAGCAGTACTTC.

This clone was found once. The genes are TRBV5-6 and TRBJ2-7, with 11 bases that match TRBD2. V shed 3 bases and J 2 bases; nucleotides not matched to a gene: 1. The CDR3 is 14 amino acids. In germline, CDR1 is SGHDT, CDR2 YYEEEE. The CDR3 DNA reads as TGTGCCAGCAGCTCGGGACTAGCGGCCTACGAGCAGTACTTC. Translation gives CASSSGLAAYEQYF.

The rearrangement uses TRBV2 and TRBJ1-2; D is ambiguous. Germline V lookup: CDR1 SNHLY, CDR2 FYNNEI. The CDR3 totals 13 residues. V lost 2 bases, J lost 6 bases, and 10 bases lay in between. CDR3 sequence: CASSETRFDGYTF. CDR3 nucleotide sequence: TGTGCCAGCAGTGAAACGAGGTTTGATGGCTACACCTTC.

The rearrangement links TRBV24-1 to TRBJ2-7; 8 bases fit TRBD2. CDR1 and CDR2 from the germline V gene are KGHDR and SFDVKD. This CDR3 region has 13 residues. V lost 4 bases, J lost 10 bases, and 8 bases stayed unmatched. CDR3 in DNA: TGTGCCACCAGTGACCCCGGGAGGGGATTTCAGTACTTC. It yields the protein CATSDPGRGFQYF.

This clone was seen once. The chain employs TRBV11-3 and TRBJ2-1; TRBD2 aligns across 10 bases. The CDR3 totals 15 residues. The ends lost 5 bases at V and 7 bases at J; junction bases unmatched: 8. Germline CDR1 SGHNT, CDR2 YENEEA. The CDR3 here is CASSPLAGERNEQFF. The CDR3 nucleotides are TGTGCCAGCAGCCCGCTAGCGGGAGAGAGGAATGAGCAGTTCTTC.

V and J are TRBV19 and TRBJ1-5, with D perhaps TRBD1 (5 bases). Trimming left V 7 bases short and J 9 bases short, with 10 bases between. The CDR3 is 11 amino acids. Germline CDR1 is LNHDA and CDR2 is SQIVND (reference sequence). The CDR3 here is CASNGGGPQHF. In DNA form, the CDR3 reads TGTGCCAGTAACGGGGGGGGGCCCCAGCATTTT.

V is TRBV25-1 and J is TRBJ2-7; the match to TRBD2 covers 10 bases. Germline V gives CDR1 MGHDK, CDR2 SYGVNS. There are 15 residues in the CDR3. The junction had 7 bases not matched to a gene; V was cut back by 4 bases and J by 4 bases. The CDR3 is CASSVSSGSMYEQYF. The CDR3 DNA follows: TGTGCCAGCAGTGTGTCTAGCGGGAGTATGTACGAGCAGTACTTC.